This TCR beta chain was captured in a study of cytomegalovirus exposure and HLA in healthy donors. For the study at large: Among 398 genotyped donors, around 80% fell in the Caucasian-associated ancestry cluster. Findings and limits, study-wide: In a later analysis, HLA-associated beta chains showed higher expansion and lower generation probabilities than comparable chains. Researchers catalogued about 160 TCR beta chains as cytomegalovirus-associated. As immune exposure information, only CMV serostatus was available.

Both 60 Vbeta primers and 13 Jbeta primers went into the PCR. The protocol was immunoSEQ multiplex PCR, while the TCRdb copy is restricted to in-frame clones and leaves out a portion. The table lists about 120,000 clones, 60% to 85% of them singletons. CDR1 is MGHRA, CDR2 YSYEKL, per germline. Trimming removed 1 base at V and 2 bases at J, with 6 bases between. This CDR3 has 13 amino acids. On this clone: Its specificity is not known.

Sequenced material: PBMCs. This TCR was sampled from a middle-aged woman in good health and CMV-seropositive. The chain joins TRBV4-1 to TRBJ2-7; weak D call: TRBD1 (5 bases). CDR3 in DNA: TGCGCCAGCAGCCAAGGGGGCCCCTACGAGCAGTACTTC. This translates into CASSQGGPYEQYF.